The entry below gives a single TCR beta chain sequence along with its context. A few counts support this clonotype. The antigen it binds to is not known. Per-nucleotide qualities are absent, and no much larger clonotype sits a single base away. The sample comes from a study of T-cell memory formation after mild COVID-19 (dated by TCRdb to the early 2020s). Describing the broader study: Most TCR sequence clusters were specific to one of the two donors. T-cell clones expanding and contracting after mild COVID-19 in a couple of donors were tracked by longitudinal TCRalpha and TCRbeta repertoire sequencing. Two young, previously healthy adult volunteers, one female and one male, were included in the cohort.

The study at large found these results: Clones that contracted from day 15 to 85 showed balanced CD4/CD8 phenotypes, whereas a second wave of clones that expanded from day 15 to 37 leaned towards CD4+. Whether the second-wave clones peaking on day 37 were SARS-CoV-2 specific was not confirmed. The study covered only two mild cases, and larger cohorts including severe cases with pre-infection samples were considered necessary. The detection of some responding clones in pre-infection memory suggests that pre-existing cross-reactive memory T cells joined the SARS-CoV-2 response. Contracting CD4+ clones were located mainly in the CM and EM memory subsets, whereas CD8+ clones were found to be enriched in EMRA.

Ficoll-Paque density gradient centrifugation was used to isolate PBMCs. The CDR3 covers 13 residues, taking in both the cysteine and the phenylalanine. Only the CDR3 DNA is retained, 39 bases long and in frame from the first base. Between the V and J ends, shortened by 5 bases and 5 bases respectively, the junction contains 13 bases. The data were produced on an Illumina NovaSeq 6000. Using 5'RACE with constant-segment primers, TCRalpha and TCRbeta cDNA libraries were constructed, with sample barcodes and unique molecular identifiers added in the process. Trizol reagent was used to extract RNA from every sample. The libraries were amplified in two PCR steps, and the second step added a second sample barcode and Illumina TruSeq adapters. The libraries were sequenced on an Illumina NovaSeq using 2 x 150 bp paired-end reads. For the original study's pipeline: The reads were demultiplexed and collapsed into UMI-guided consensus sequences using migec v1.2.7. Using mixcr v2.1.11, the UMI consensuses were aligned to TRA and TRB V and J templates and assembled into clonotypes. A clonotype was counted as expanded or contracted only if both edgeR and NoisET called the change significant, with noise models trained on biological replicates. For edgeR calls, a false discovery rate-adjusted p below 0.01 and a log2 fold-change threshold of 1 were applied. PCA with hierarchical clustering of max-normalized trajectories of the 1000 most abundant clonotypes was used as exploratory dynamics analysis. Separately sequenced CD4+ and CD8+ repertoires were used to assign a CD4 or CD8 phenotype to each responding clone. The public sequencing data were trimmed at Q25 with fastp and processed into clonotypes with MiXCR by TCRdb, which kept only in-frame beta chains. Here each entry gathers all rows of one CDR3 protein and keeps the most common genes and DNA. The V and J calls reflect TCRdb's pipeline rather than the authors' work. In all, the sample holds approximately 480,000 distinct CDR3 sequences, and 15% to 20% of those were seen once. 9% to 15% of the sample belongs to the ten largest clones.

This sequence originates from an adult woman who had mild COVID-19 (a few samples of this study predate the infection). The sample titles of this study are shuffled in the database, so cell type and time point are left out; the donor was told from shared clones. Source material: PBMCs or a T cell subset sorted from them (not recorded which). Recombination connected TRBV12-3 or TRBV12-4 to TRBJ2-7; too little of a D gene remains to name it. The encoded CDR3 is CASSPVDLNEQYF. Here is the DNA: TGTGCCAGCAGTCCAGTGGACCTGAACGAGCAGTACTTC.